Following are 17 T cell receptor beta chains from one sample sequenced in a study of blood T cell repertoires in COVID-19. Method: immunoSEQ multiplex PCR; TCRdb's copy keeps in-frame clones and lacks some. The sample contains 45,000 to 55,000 clones, roughly 89% of which appear only once. The source material was peripheral blood. Source of these receptors: a man between 50 and 59 years old with acute or convalescent COVID-19.

The CDR3 reads CASSLAVAGGTAGANVLTF. CDR3 bases: TGTGCCAGCAGCTTAGCGGTTGCAGGAGGGACAGCTGGGGCCAACGTCCTGACTTTC. The J gene is TRBJ2-6, the V gene TRBV7-2; weak D call: TRBD1 (7 bases). Trimming stripped 0 bases from V and 2 bases from J, with 17 bases between. The CDR3 is made up of 19 amino acids. Per germline, CDR1 SGHTA and CDR2 FQGNSA.

V usage is TRBV10-2 and J usage is TRBJ2-1; 7 bases fit TRBD2. This CDR3 contains 17 residues. Losses at the gene ends were 6 bases for V and 3 bases for J; bases not matched to a gene: 14. CDR1 is WSHSY, CDR2 SAAADI, per germline. CDR3 DNA: TGCGCCAGCAGAAGTGGATTACGCGGCGGGAGCTACAATGAGCAGTTCTTC. It codes for CASRSGLRGGSYNEQFF.

V gene TRBV7-8 combines with J gene TRBJ1-6; 9 bases agree with TRBD1. Trimming removed 5 bases from V and 12 bases from J; junction bases left unmatched: 8. The CDR3 contains 14 residues. Germline CDR1 SGHVS, CDR2 FQNEAQ. This chain's CDR3 is CASSTPGTGRPLHF. The CDR3 bases are TGTGCCAGCAGCACTCCCGGGACAGGGAGACCCCTCCACTTT. Based on the CDR3 plus reference TRBV7-8 and TRBJ1-6, the full variable domain is GAGVSQSPRYKVAKRGQDVALRCDPISGHVSLFWYQQALGQGPEFLTYFQNEAQLDKSGLPSDRFFAERPEGSVSTLKIQRTQQEDSAVYLCASSTPGTGRPLHFGNGTRLTVT.

The chain joins TRBV7-9 to TRBJ2-7; 11 bases line up with TRBD1. The CDR3 covers 16 residues. CDR1 is SEHNR and CDR2 is FQNEAQ in the germline V gene (reference sequence). The V segment lost 5 bases and the J segment 2 bases; nucleotides outside the gene matches: 8. Written as DNA, the CDR3 is TGTGCCAGCAGCCCCTACCCGGGACAGGGGGCCTACGAGCAGTACTTC. It translates to CASSPYPGQGAYEQYF.

This clone was seen more than once but under ten times. This chain links TRBV19 with TRBJ2-1; no clear D gene. The CDR3 is 14 residues long. Trimming took off 1 base at V and 3 bases at J, with 7 bases between the two ends. Germline V lookup: CDR1 LNHDA, CDR2 SQIVND (reference sequence). The CDR3 DNA follows: TGTGCCAGTAGTATAGGCAACTACTACAATGAGCAGTTCTTC. Translation gives CASSIGNYYNEQFF.

The gene calls are TRBV7-8 and TRBJ1-5; D may be TRBD1 (6 bases). V lost 0 bases and J 4 bases, leaving 16 bases between the germline ends. Germline CDR1 is SGHVS and CDR2 is FQNEAQ. The CDR3 extends over 17 amino acids. The CDR3 DNA sequence: TGTGCCAGCAGCTTAGCACCCTCCAGGGGAGAAAATCAGCCCCAGCATTTT. This encodes CASSLAPSRGENQPQHF.

The V call is TRBV7-2, the J call TRBJ1-1; 8 bases fit TRBD1. J gave up 7 bases and V 1 base, and 5 bases lay outside the gene matches. The CDR3 has 14 residues. Germline assignment: CDR1 SGHTA and CDR2 FQGNSA. CDR3: CASSLGGTGFEAFF. The CDR3 nucleotides read TGTGCCAGCAGCTTAGGGGGGACAGGTTTTGAAGCTTTCTTT.

This chain uses TRBV4-3 with TRBJ2-7; 11 bases align to TRBD2. CDR3 size: 16 residues. Germline lookup yields CDR1 LGHNA and CDR2 YSLEER. Germline trimming cut 0 bases from V and 6 bases from J; bases unmatched to any gene: 7. The CDR3: CASSQDLLAGALEQYF. The CDR3 DNA follows: TGCGCCAGCAGCCAAGATTTACTAGCGGGAGCTCTCGAGCAGTACTTC.

This clone was seen a single time. The chain links TRBV29-1 to TRBJ1-5; D possibly corresponds to TRBD1 (6 bases). Germline values: CDR1 SQVTM, CDR2 ANQGSEA. V lost 6 bases and J 5 bases, leaving 20 bases between the germline ends. CDR3 length: 15 residues. Written as DNA, the CDR3 is TGCAGCGTCCTCACTAGTGACAGGCCCTATCAGCCCCAGCATTTT. Its protein is CSVLTSDRPYQPQHF. The full variable domain, rest sourced from reference TRBV29-1 and TRBJ1-5, is SAVISQKPSRDICQRGTSLTIQCQVDSQVTMMFWYRQQPGQSLTLIATANQGSEATYESGFVIDKFPISRPNLTFSTLTVSNMSPEDSSIYLCSVLTSDRPYQPQHFGDGTRLSIL.

The chain is built from TRBV19 and TRBJ1-5; D is undetermined. Trimming left V 5 bases short and J 7 bases short, with 9 bases between. Germline V gives CDR1 LNHDA, CDR2 SQIVND (reference sequence). This CDR3 has 12 residues. CDR3 sequence (DNA): TGTGCCAGTAGTCTTGTGCAGCAGCCCCAGCATTTT. Translating it yields CASSLVQQPQHF.

This rearrangement joins TRBV27 to TRBJ2-7; 11 bases match TRBD1. The CDR3 covers 17 residues. With 0 bases clipped from V and 3 bases from J, the junction kept 7 bases outside the gene matches. CDR1 is MNHEY, CDR2 SMNVEV, per germline (reference sequence). For the CDR3, the DNA is TGTGCCAGCAGTTTATCTTCCGGGACAGGGGGGAGCTACGAGCAGTACTTC. Its protein is CASSLSSGTGGSYEQYF.

The CDR3 DNA sequence: TGTGCCAGCAGTTACAGGCGGGCACTAGCGGGGCCCATTATCAACGACAATGAGCAGTTCTTC. Translated, it gives CASSYRRALAGPIINDNEQFF. This sequence joins TRBV6-2 or TRBV6-3 and TRBJ2-1; 10 bases match TRBD2. Germline CDR1 is MNHEY and CDR2 is SVGEGT. This CDR3 contains 21 residues. With V trimmed by 2 bases and J by 5 bases, 21 bases remained unmatched.

J is TRBJ1-2 and V is TRBV6-6; 9 bases fit TRBD1. The CDR3 extends over 12 amino acids. CDR1 MNHNY and CDR2 SVGAGI come from the germline V gene (reference sequence). Losses at the gene ends were 10 bases for V and 10 bases for J; bases not matched to a gene: 10. The CDR3 nucleotides are TGTGCCACCAAGTTGGGACAGGGAGACTACACCTTC. As protein: CATKLGQGDYTF.

The rearrangement links TRBV12-3 or TRBV12-4 to TRBJ1-2; D not resolved. The germline V and J ends were trimmed by 3 bases and 10 bases, with 15 bases remaining between them. The CDR3 totals 13 residues. DNA of the CDR3: TGTGCCAGCAGTTTTGTAACAGCCCAGCACTACACCTTC. Amino acids: CASSFVTAQHYTF.

The rearrangement joins TRBV18 to TRBJ1-4, with D perhaps matching TRBD1 (5 bases). V was shortened by 5 bases and J by 6 bases, with 13 bases between the two germline ends. CDR1 is KGHSH and CDR2 is LQKENI in the germline V gene. The length of the CDR3 is 14 residues. The CDR3 DNA follows: TGTGCCAGCTCAATCCAGGGTGGGGATGAAAAACTGTTTTTT. This gives the protein CASSIQGGDEKLFF.

This chain connects TRBV5-1 to TRBJ2-7, with 10 bases that match TRBD1. Trimming took 6 bases from V and 2 from J; bases not matched to a gene: 5. This CDR3 has 14 amino acids. Germline V gene lookup returns CDR1 SGHRS and CDR2 YFSETQ. The CDR3 bases are TGCGCCAGCACCCCGGGACAGGGGACCTACGAGCAGTACTTC. This gives the protein CASTPGQGTYEQYF.

V is TRBV5-1 and J is TRBJ1-2; unclear D gene. Germline V gives CDR1 SGHRS, CDR2 YFSETQ. The V gene lost 0 bases and the J gene lost 4 bases, with 13 bases spanning the gap. This CDR3 region has 15 residues. This CDR3 reads CASSLDQAAGYGYTF. CDR3 nucleotide sequence: TGCGCCAGCAGCTTGGATCAAGCCGCAGGCTATGGCTACACCTTC. The full variable domain, in which reference TRBV5-1 and TRBJ1-2 provide the parts outside the CDR3, is KAGVTQTPRYLIKTRGQQVTLSCSPISGHRSVSWYQQTPGQGLQFLFEYFSETQRNKGNFPGRFSGRQFSNSRSEMNVSTLELGDSALYLCASSLDQAAGYGYTFGSGTRLTVV.